The 19 T cell receptor beta chains listed next were all sequenced from one sample in a study of T-cell memory formation after mild COVID-19 listed by TCRdb under 2021. The method behind the library was 5' RACE. The reads were generated on an Illumina NovaSeq 6000. The public reads were reprocessed in TCRdb via fastp at Q25 and MiXCR, keeping in-frame beta chains. A single entry per CDR3 protein holds the most common genes and DNA from its merged rows. The sample has about 310,000 distinct CDR3 sequences on record, 15% to 20% of them singletons. Under 25% of the sample lies in the top ten. Sequencing used PBMCs or a T cell subset sorted from them (not recorded which). These receptor sequences come from a young man who had mild COVID-19 (a few samples of this study predate the infection). The sample titles of this study are shuffled in the database, so cell type and time point are left out; the donor was told from shared clones.

V usage is TRBV3-1 and J usage is TRBJ2-2; tentative D call: TRBD1 (5 bases). There are 15 residues in the CDR3. The V end was cut by 4 bases, the J end by 2 bases, with 11 bases between. Germline V gives CDR1 LGHDT, CDR2 YNNKEL (reference sequence). CDR3: CASSPADSNTGELFF. The CDR3 DNA reads TGTGCCAGCAGCCCAGCCGACAGCAACACCGGGGAGCTGTTTTTT.

This clonotype showed up just a few times. The rearrangement links TRBV5-5 to TRBJ2-3, with 7 bases aligning to TRBD2. The CDR3 loop spans 15 amino acids. Germline values: CDR1 SGHKS, CDR2 YYEKEE (reference sequence). V lost 5 bases to trimming and J lost 6 bases; unmatched junction nucleotides: 12. CDR3 coding DNA: TGTGCCAGCAGACCGGGACCGGGAGGTCCGGATACGCAGTATTTT. Residues: CASRPGPGGPDTQYF.

This clonotype was counted between two and nine times. In nucleotides, the CDR3 is TGCGCCAGCAGCTTGGCCGGGACTGAGTCCTACAATGAGCAGTTCTTC. As protein: CASSLAGTESYNEQFF. The chain joins TRBV5-1 to TRBJ2-1, with D perhaps TRBD2 (6 bases). Per the germline V gene, CDR1 is SGHRS and CDR2 is YFSETQ. The germline V and J ends were trimmed by 0 bases and 1 base, with 11 bases remaining between them. The CDR3 consists of 16 residues.

A few counts support this clonotype. The chain is built from TRBV3-1 and TRBJ2-1; 14 bases match TRBD2. Germline-derived CDR1 and CDR2 are LGHDT and YNNKEL (reference sequence). The V and J ends lost 3 bases and 1 base, in that order; junction bases with no gene match: 5. CDR3 size: 18 residues. CDR3 nucleotide sequence: TGTGCCAGCAGCCAGGGACTAGCGGGGGCCAAATCCTACAATGAGCAGTTCTTC. This gives the protein CASSQGLAGAKSYNEQFF.

This clonotype was observed many times. V usage is TRBV5-1 and J usage is TRBJ1-1; D may be TRBD1 (6 bases). There are 14 residues in the CDR3. Trimming pared 4 bases from V and 3 bases from J, leaving 13 bases between. CDR1 SGHRS and CDR2 YFSETQ come from the germline V gene. The CDR3 loop is CASSPQGGDTEAFF. The DNA of the CDR3 is TGCGCCAGCAGCCCCCAAGGGGGGGACACTGAAGCTTTCTTT.

DNA for the CDR3: TGTGCCAGCAGCTTACGGGGGTCTAATGAAAAACTGTTTTTT. Protein product: CASSLRGSNEKLFF. This rearrangement joins TRBV5-6 to TRBJ1-4, with D possibly matching TRBD1 (5 bases). Germline values: CDR1 SGHDT, CDR2 YYEEEE. The V and J ends lost 2 bases and 3 bases respectively, with 8 bases between them. The CDR3 is 14 amino acids.

The chain combines TRBV3-1 with TRBJ2-1; D may correspond to TRBD1 or TRBD2 (5 bases each). V was cut by 0 bases and J by 6 bases, with 12 bases left in between. The CDR3 loop spans 15 amino acids. Germline assignment: CDR1 LGHDT and CDR2 YNNKEL (reference sequence). CDR3 residues: CASSQDRGGSNEQFF. The CDR3 DNA follows: TGTGCCAGCAGCCAAGATCGGGGCGGGTCCAATGAGCAGTTCTTC.

The chain carries TRBV6-5 and TRBJ2-5; possible D gene TRBD1, 7 bases. CDR1 is MNHEY and CDR2 is SVGAGI in the germline V gene. The V gene lost 6 bases and the J gene lost 4 bases, with 18 bases spanning the gap. The CDR3 consists of 15 residues. The CDR3 DNA sequence: TGTGCCAGCAGGCCAGCAGGGGGGAACCCAGAGACCCAGTACTTC. This encodes CASRPAGGNPETQYF.

The V gene is TRBV7-9, the J gene TRBJ1-6; no clear D gene. This CDR3 comprises 14 residues. V lost 5 bases, J lost 9 bases, and 14 bases lay in between. The germline gives CDR1 SEHNR, CDR2 FQNEAQ (reference sequence). DNA of the CDR3: TGTGCCAGCAGCGATGGAAGGAAGGGTTCACCCCTCCACTTT. This translates into CASSDGRKGSPLHF.

The CDR3 DNA sequence: TGTGCCAGCACTGATAGGGTATTATTGCCTGAAGCTTTCTTT. Translation: CASTDRVLLPEAFF. The chain has TRBV6-1 and TRBJ1-1; D is unclear. V was shortened by 7 bases and J by 6 bases, with 18 bases between the two germline ends. Germline values: CDR1 MNHNS, CDR2 SASEGT. The CDR3 runs to 14 residues.

This chain connects TRBV7-3 to TRBJ1-2, with a tentative D call TRBD1 (5 bases). CDR3 length: 15 amino acids. The ends were cut back, 2 bases at V and 0 bases at J, with 10 bases in the middle. Germline V lookup: CDR1 SGHTA, CDR2 FQGTGA. CDR3 region: CASSLGAGSNYGYTF. The CDR3 DNA reads TGTGCCAGCAGCTTAGGGGCAGGATCTAACTATGGCTACACCTTC.

The V and J genes are TRBV18 and TRBJ1-2, with TRBD1 matching over 8 bases. After removal of 2 bases from V and 7 bases from J, the junction contained 12 bases not matched to a gene. The CDR3 spans 16 residues. From germline, CDR1 is KGHSH and CDR2 LQKENI. Here the CDR3 DNA reads TGTGCCAGCTCACCATACCAGGGGGCCAGCCTTGCTGGCTACACCTTC. It is translated as CASSPYQGASLAGYTF.

This clonotype was counted only a few times. The chain combines TRBV7-2 with TRBJ2-7; D is ambiguous. The germline CDR1 and CDR2 sequences are SGHTA and FQGNSA. The V end lost 3 bases, the J end lost 6 bases, and 12 bases lay between the germline ends. This CDR3 is built from 13 residues. The CDR3 bases are TGTGCCAGCAGCTTCGTGCTTGGGGTCGAGCAGTACTTC. The encoded protein is CASSFVLGVEQYF.

The chain has TRBV6-5 and TRBJ1-2; D is ambiguous. The CDR3 runs to 15 residues. In germline, CDR1 is MNHEY, CDR2 SVGAGI. The germline V and J ends were trimmed by 5 bases and 1 base, with 14 bases remaining between them. The CDR3 spells CASSQRDRGNYGYTF. CDR3 nucleotides: TGTGCCAGCAGTCAGCGAGACCGGGGTAACTATGGCTACACCTTC.

The chain recombines TRBV7-2 with TRBJ1-2; 9 bases are shared with TRBD1. Trimming cost V 6 bases and J 2 bases; bases outside gene matches: 7. There are 15 residues in the CDR3. Looked up from germline, CDR1 is SGHTA and CDR2 is FQGNSA. In DNA form, the CDR3 reads TGTGCCAGCAGTGTTACCGGGACAGGGAACTATGGCTACACCTTC. Amino acids: CASSVTGTGNYGYTF.

The chain recombines TRBV6-5 with TRBJ1-2; D not certain. The V and J ends lost 6 bases and 11 bases respectively, with 16 bases between them. The CDR3 has 12 residues. Germline CDR1 is MNHEY and CDR2 is SVGAGI. CDR3 region: CASRTPVSGYTF. The CDR3 DNA sequence: TGTGCCAGCAGAACCCCCGTGAGCGGGTACACCTTC.

The chain joins TRBV7-2 to TRBJ1-2, with a possible D match to TRBD1 (6 bases). Trimming shortened V by 5 bases and J by 3 bases, and 10 bases separated the two germline ends. CDR1 is SGHTA and CDR2 is FQGNSA in the germline V gene. The CDR3 has 13 amino acids. CDR3 DNA: TGTGCCAGCAGCGAAGGACAGCACTATGGCTACACCTTC. Protein: CASSEGQHYGYTF.

Only a few counts were recorded for this clonotype. The chain carries TRBV4-2 and TRBJ2-1; D might be TRBD1 (6 bases). CDR1 is LGHNA, CDR2 YNFKEQ, per germline. V gave up 0 bases and J gave up 3 bases, with 12 bases separating them. CDR3 length equals 16 residues. CDR3 protein: CASSQDYRVGYNEQFF. CDR3 sequence (DNA): TGTGCCAGCAGCCAAGACTACAGGGTAGGCTACAATGAGCAGTTCTTC.

The chain combines TRBV7-2 with TRBJ2-7, with TRBD2 matching 11 bases. The CDR3 has 14 amino acids. V was pared by 5 bases and J by 5 bases, with 5 bases of the junction left unmatched. CDR1 is SGHTA and CDR2 is FQGNSA in the germline V gene. CDR3 region: CASSPSGGYDEQYF. The CDR3 bases are TGTGCCAGCAGCCCTAGCGGGGGGTACGACGAGCAGTACTTC.